The 21 T cell receptor beta chains below were found in one sample sequenced in a study of identical twins. TCRdb recomputed calls from the 5' RACE reads with MiXCR, one row per CDR3 protein. The repertoire consists of around 480,000 distinct CDR3 sequences, with 13% to 15% occurring once and the leading ten covering about 0.53%. The sample also formed part of further work on yellow fever vaccine responses in identical twins.

Sequenced material: CD4+ T cells sorted from blood. The receptors here all came from a woman aged 18-29 years in good health.

This clonotype was seen more than once but under ten times. This sequence joins TRBV11-2 and TRBJ2-1; TRBD2 agrees at 9 bases. The CDR3 length is 17 residues. Germline CDR1 reads SGHAT; CDR2 reads FQNNGV. V lost 5 bases, J lost 5 bases, and 13 bases stayed unmatched. CDR3 DNA: TGTGCCAGCAGCCACCGTCTAGCGGGATTTTGGGACAATGAGCAGTTCTTC. This sequence encodes CASSHRLAGFWDNEQFF.

The chain combines TRBV18 with TRBJ2-7; D may correspond to TRBD1 or TRBD2 (8 bases each). V shed 6 bases and J shed 4 bases, with 28 bases lying between them. Germline-derived CDR1 and CDR2 are KGHSH and LQKENI. The CDR3 sequence is 18 residues long. CDR3 DNA sequence: TGTGCCAGCTCCCCCGGACAGGGCAATAGCGGGGACACATACGAGCAGTACTTC. Its translation is CASSPGQGNSGDTYEQYF.

V usage is TRBV27 and J usage is TRBJ2-3; a possible D gene is TRBD2 (6 bases). The germline V and J ends were trimmed by 11 bases and 7 bases, with 19 bases remaining between them. Germline lookup yields CDR1 MNHEY and CDR2 SMNVEV (reference sequence). The CDR3 sequence is 13 residues long. The CDR3: CAAAGLSLNTQYF. CDR3 nucleotide sequence: TGTGCCGCAGCGGGCCTAAGTCTAAATACGCAGTATTTT.

This clonotype was seen a handful of times. The J gene is TRBJ2-7, the V gene TRBV11-2; D is uncertain. With 0 bases removed from V and 3 bases from J, the gap between germline ends came to 12 bases. Looked up from germline, CDR1 is SGHAT and CDR2 is FQNNGV. The CDR3 consists of 15 residues. CDR3 coding DNA: TGTGCCAGCAGCTTAGAAGGGTCCAAAATCTACGAGCAGTACTTC. It is translated as CASSLEGSKIYEQYF. The full variable domain, completed using reference TRBV11-2 and TRBJ2-7, is EAGVAQSPRYKIIEKRQSVAFWCNPISGHATLYWYQQILGQGPKLLIQFQNNGVVDDSQLPKDRFSAERLKGVDSTLKIQPAKLEDSAVYLCASSLEGSKIYEQYFGPGTRLTVT.

This clonotype turned up a few times. This chain connects TRBV10-3 to TRBJ1-3, with D hard to call. This CDR3 has 12 amino acids. V lost 8 bases and J lost 7, with 12 bases in between. Germline loops: CDR1 ENHRY, CDR2 SYGVKD. CDR3 sequence reads: CAIWTAWNTIYF. CDR3 DNA: TGTGCCATCTGGACCGCATGGAACACCATATATTTT.

This clonotype appeared a few times. The CDR3 loop reads CASSLDTSGRAGDTQYF. In DNA form, the CDR3 reads TGCGCCAGCAGCTTGGATACTAGCGGGAGGGCCGGAGATACGCAGTATTTT. The rearrangement uses TRBV5-1 and TRBJ2-3; 13 bases are a match to TRBD2. The germline gives CDR1 SGHRS, CDR2 YFSETQ. V shed 0 bases and J 5 bases; nucleotides not matched to a gene: 6. The CDR3 extends over 17 amino acids.

V usage is TRBV12-3 or TRBV12-4 and J usage is TRBJ2-3, with 8 bases that match TRBD1. V lost 6 bases and J lost 2; bases outside the gene matches: 16. This CDR3 has 18 amino acids. For the CDR3, the DNA is TGTGCCAGCAGCAAACCCCTCACGTGGCAGGGGGCCACAGATACGCAGTATTTT. The encoded protein is CASSKPLTWQGATDTQYF.

The rearrangement joins TRBV6-2 or TRBV6-3 to TRBJ2-5, with 7 bases aligning to TRBD2. V shed 7 bases and J 4 bases; nucleotides not matched to a gene: 12. CDR3 length equals 15 residues. Looked up from germline, CDR1 is MNHEY and CDR2 is SVGEGT. DNA for the CDR3: TGTGCCAGCACCCTCCACGCCAGCGGGGCAGAGACCCAGTACTTC. Protein: CASTLHASGAETQYF.

The chain recombines TRBV5-1 with TRBJ2-7, with 8 bases that match TRBD1. V lost 4 bases to trimming and J lost 0 bases; unmatched junction nucleotides: 6. Germline CDR1 and CDR2: SGHRS and YFSETQ. This CDR3 spans 15 amino acids. The CDR3 spells CASSRGQASSYEQYF. The CDR3 DNA is TGCGCCAGCAGCCGGGGACAGGCGAGCTCCTACGAGCAGTACTTC.

This clonotype appeared a few times. The CDR3 loop reads CARVGPINTQYF. Here the CDR3 DNA reads TGTGCCAGAGTGGGACCGATAAATACGCAGTATTTT. J is TRBJ2-3 and V is TRBV12-3 or TRBV12-4; D tentatively fits TRBD1 or TRBD2 (5 bases each). The V and J ends lost 9 bases and 7 bases respectively, with 14 bases between them. The CDR3 totals 12 residues.

V and J are TRBV5-1 and TRBJ2-1; the D is unclear. Trimming pared 4 bases from V and 7 bases from J, leaving 9 bases between. The length of the CDR3 is 12 residues. The germline CDR1 and CDR2 sequences are SGHRS and YFSETQ. CDR3 in amino acids: CASSPNRNEQFF. In DNA, the CDR3 is TGCGCCAGCAGCCCTAATAGGAATGAGCAGTTCTTC.

This clonotype was seen more than once but under ten times. J is TRBJ1-1 and V is TRBV6-5; D not resolved. The V gene's germline CDR1 is MNHEY and CDR2 SVGAGI. The V end lost 6 bases, the J end lost 3 bases, and 11 bases lay between the germline ends. This CDR3 region has 13 residues. The CDR3 loop reads CASSYGEDTEAFF. The CDR3 DNA is TGTGCCAGCAGCTACGGAGAGGACACTGAAGCTTTCTTT.

This chain links TRBV5-1 with TRBJ2-2; D gene uncertain. Trimming shortened V by 4 bases and J by 5 bases, and 12 bases separated the two germline ends. This CDR3 is built from 14 residues. Per the germline V gene, CDR1 is SGHRS and CDR2 is YFSETQ. CDR3 in amino acids: CASSAGRWTGELFF. DNA for the CDR3: TGCGCCAGCAGCGCCGGACGCTGGACCGGGGAGCTGTTTTTT.

The rearrangement links TRBV6-5 to TRBJ2-3, with 8 positions matching TRBD2. The CDR3 loop spans 15 amino acids. The J segment lost 6 bases and the V segment lost 5 bases, leaving 10 bases of the junction unmatched. Germline loops: CDR1 MNHEY, CDR2 SVGAGI. The CDR3 region has the DNA TGTGCCAGCAGTACCCGCAGTAGCGGGGCGGATACGCAGTATTTT. Protein sequence: CASSTRSSGADTQYF.

This chain uses TRBV27 with TRBJ2-3; 9 bases are shared with TRBD2. Germline values: CDR1 MNHEY, CDR2 SMNVEV (reference sequence). V dropped 0 bases and J dropped 3; count of bases not matched to a gene: 10. The CDR3 extends over 18 amino acids. In DNA, the CDR3 is TGTGCCAGCAGTTTATCGTCATTGCGCGGGGGGGCGACAGATACGCAGTATTTT. Translated: CASSLSSLRGGATDTQYF.

The gene calls are TRBV7-3 and TRBJ2-3; the match to TRBD2 covers 11 bases. J lost 0 bases, V lost 0 bases, and 14 bases had no gene match. The germline V gene encodes CDR1 SGHTA and CDR2 FQGTGA. The CDR3 length is 21 residues. The CDR3, as DNA: TGTGCCAGCAGCTTAACCCCGGGACTAGCGGCAAGTGTGACTAGCACAGATACGCAGTATTTT. This encodes CASSLTPGLAASVTSTDTQYF.

The table lists this clonotype with many counts. The chain couples TRBV29-1 to TRBJ2-3; TRBD1 agrees at 10 bases. The V gene end was trimmed by 2 bases and the J gene end by 2 bases; junction bases not matched to a gene: 4. This CDR3 region has 15 residues. The V gene's germline CDR1 is SQVTM and CDR2 ANQGSEA. The chain's CDR3 is CSVERTGGSTDTQYF. CDR3 in DNA: TGCAGCGTTGAAAGGACAGGGGGTTCCACAGATACGCAGTATTTT.

This clonotype was found a few times. The rearrangement uses TRBV2 and TRBJ2-5; 8 bases line up with TRBD2. Per the germline V gene, CDR1 is SNHLY and CDR2 is FYNNEI. This CDR3 has 15 amino acids. V dropped 8 bases and J dropped 0; count of bases not matched to a gene: 8. CDR3 amino acids: CASQTSGYHQETQYF. The CDR3 DNA reads TGTGCCAGCCAAACTAGCGGTTACCACCAAGAGACCCAGTACTTC.

This clonotype was seen a handful of times. The chain joins TRBV2 to TRBJ2-4; 12 bases map to TRBD2. The CDR3 length is 11 residues. V lost 8 bases to trimming and J lost 16 bases; unmatched junction nucleotides: 6. The germline V gene encodes CDR1 SNHLY and CDR2 FYNNEI. The CDR3 here is CASLLAGGQYF. The CDR3 DNA is TGTGCCAGCTTGCTAGCGGGGGGGCAATACTTC. The full variable domain, its missing parts supplied by reference TRBV2 and TRBJ2-4, is EPEVTQTPSHQVTQMGQEVILRCVPISNHLYFYWYRQILGQKVEFLVSFYNNEISEKSEIFDDQFSVERPDGSNFTLKIRSTKLEDSAMYFCASLLAGGQYFGAGTRLSVL.

The J gene is TRBJ2-7, the V gene TRBV4-1; 10 bases map to TRBD2. The V segment lost 4 bases and the J segment 5 bases; nucleotides outside the gene matches: 5. There are 14 residues in the CDR3. Germline lookup yields CDR1 MGHRA and CDR2 YSYEKL. The CDR3 loop reads CASSRSSGRDEQYF. The CDR3 DNA reads TGCGCCAGCAGCCGATCTAGCGGGAGAGACGAGCAGTACTTC.

This chain links TRBV5-1 with TRBJ1-6; D not resolved. Between the trimmed V and J ends, which lost 7 bases and 13 bases, there was a span of 21 bases. Germline-derived CDR1 and CDR2 are SGHRS and YFSETQ. The CDR3 has 14 amino acids. CDR3 residues: CASLQGPGGSPLHF. The CDR3 bases are TGCGCCAGCCTCCAAGGACCCGGTGGATCGCCCCTCCACTTT.